The T cell receptor (beta chain) described here comes from a study of blood T cell repertoires in COVID-19. Study-level information: Samples representing acute and convalescent COVID-19 were sourced from the United States, Italy and Spain.

Here immunoSEQ multiplex PCR was the method, and the copy in TCRdb shows in-frame clones only, minus some. The repertoire has about 170,000 clones, roughly 81% of them found once; the top ten carry less than 3.5%. The ends lost 6 bases at V and 3 bases at J; junction bases unmatched: 7. The CDR3 runs 15 residues. Germline V gene data show CDR1 as MNHEY and CDR2 as SVGEGT. The chain employs TRBV6-2 or TRBV6-3 and TRBJ1-4; 7 nucleotides align to TRBD1. This clonotype originated in an elderly woman with COVID-19, enrolled during active disease. Sequencing input: peripheral blood. CDR3 amino acids: CASSHGGTANEKLFF. The CDR3 DNA is TGTGCCAGCAGCCATGGCGGGACAGCTAATGAAAAACTGTTTTTT.